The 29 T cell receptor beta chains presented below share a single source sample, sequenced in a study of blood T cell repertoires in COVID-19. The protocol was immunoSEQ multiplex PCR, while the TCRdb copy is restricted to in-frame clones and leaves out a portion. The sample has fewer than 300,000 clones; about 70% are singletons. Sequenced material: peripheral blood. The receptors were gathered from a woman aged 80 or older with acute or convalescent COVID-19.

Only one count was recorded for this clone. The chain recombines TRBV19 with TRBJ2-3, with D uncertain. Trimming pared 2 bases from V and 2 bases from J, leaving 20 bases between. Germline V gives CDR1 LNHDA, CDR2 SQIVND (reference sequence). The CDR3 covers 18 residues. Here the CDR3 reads CASSIKFGPAVTTDTQYF. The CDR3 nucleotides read TGTGCCAGTAGTATAAAGTTTGGCCCGGCGGTTACCACAGATACGCAGTATTTT. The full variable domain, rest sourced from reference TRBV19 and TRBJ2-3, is DGGITQSPKYLFRKEGQNVTLSCEQNLNHDAMYWYRQDPGQGLRLIYYSQIVNDFQKGDIAEGYSVSREKKESFPLTVTSAQKNPTAFYLCASSIKFGPAVTTDTQYFGPGTRLTVL.

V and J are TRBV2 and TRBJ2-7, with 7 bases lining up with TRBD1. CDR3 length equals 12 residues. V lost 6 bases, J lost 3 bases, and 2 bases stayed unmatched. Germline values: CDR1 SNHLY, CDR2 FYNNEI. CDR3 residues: CASRGDSYEQYF. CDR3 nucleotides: TGTGCCAGCAGGGGGGACAGCTACGAGCAGTACTTC.

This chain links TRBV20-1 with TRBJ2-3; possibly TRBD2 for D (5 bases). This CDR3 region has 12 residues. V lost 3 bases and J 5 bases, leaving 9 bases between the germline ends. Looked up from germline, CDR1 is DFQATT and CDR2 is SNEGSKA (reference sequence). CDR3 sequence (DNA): TGCAGTGCTAGTGGCCGGGAAGATACGCAGTATTTT. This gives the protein CSASGREDTQYF.

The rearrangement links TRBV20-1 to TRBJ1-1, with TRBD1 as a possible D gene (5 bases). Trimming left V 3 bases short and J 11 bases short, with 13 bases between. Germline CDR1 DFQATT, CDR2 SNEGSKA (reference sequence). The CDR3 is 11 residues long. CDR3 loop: CSASIQESAFF. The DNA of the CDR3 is TGCAGTGCTAGTATACAGGAGAGTGCTTTCTTT.

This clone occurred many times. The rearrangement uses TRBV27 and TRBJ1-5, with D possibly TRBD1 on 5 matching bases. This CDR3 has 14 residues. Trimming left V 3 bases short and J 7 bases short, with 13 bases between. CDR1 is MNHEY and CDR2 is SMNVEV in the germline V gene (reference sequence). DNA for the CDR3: TGTGCCAGCAGTTTTTGGGGGAGCGGGCAGCCCCAGCATTTT. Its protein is CASSFWGSGQPQHF.

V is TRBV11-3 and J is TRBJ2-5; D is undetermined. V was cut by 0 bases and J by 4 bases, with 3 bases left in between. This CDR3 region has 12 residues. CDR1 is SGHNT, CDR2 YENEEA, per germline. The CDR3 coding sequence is TGTGCCAGCAGCTTAGACGGAGAGACCCAGTACTTC. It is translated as CASSLDGETQYF. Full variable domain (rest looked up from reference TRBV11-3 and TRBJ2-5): EAGVVQSPRYKIIEKKQPVAFWCNPISGHNTLYWYLQNLGQGPELLIRYENEEAVDDSQLPKDRFSAERLKGVDSTLKIQPAELGDSAVYLCASSLDGETQYFGPGTRLLVL.

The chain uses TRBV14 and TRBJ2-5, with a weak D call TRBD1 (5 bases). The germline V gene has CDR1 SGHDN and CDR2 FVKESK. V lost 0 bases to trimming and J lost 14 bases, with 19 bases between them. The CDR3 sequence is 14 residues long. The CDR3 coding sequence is TGTGCCAGCAGCCAAGAAGGGGCGGAAGTTCCCCTCTACTTC. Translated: CASSQEGAEVPLYF. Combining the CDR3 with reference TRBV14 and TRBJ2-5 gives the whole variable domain EAGVTQFPSHSVIEKGQTVTLRCDPISGHDNLYWYRRVMGKEIKFLLHFVKESKQDESGMPNNRFLAERTGGTYSTLKVQPAELEDSGVYFCASSQEGAEVPLYFGPGTRLLVL.

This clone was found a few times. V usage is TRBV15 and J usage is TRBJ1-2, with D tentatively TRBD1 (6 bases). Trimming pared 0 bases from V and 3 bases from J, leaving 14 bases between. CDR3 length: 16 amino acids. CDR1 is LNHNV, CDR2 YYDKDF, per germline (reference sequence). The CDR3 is CATSRDHPGADYGYTF. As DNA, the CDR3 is TGTGCCACCAGCAGAGATCACCCAGGGGCTGACTATGGCTACACCTTC.

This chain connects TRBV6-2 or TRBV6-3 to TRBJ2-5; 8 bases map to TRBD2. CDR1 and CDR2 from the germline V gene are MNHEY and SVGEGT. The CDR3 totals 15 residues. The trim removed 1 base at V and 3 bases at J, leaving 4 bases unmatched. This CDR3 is CASSYYRAGEETQYF. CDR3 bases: TGTGCCAGCAGTTACTATCGAGCGGGGGAAGAGACCCAGTACTTC.

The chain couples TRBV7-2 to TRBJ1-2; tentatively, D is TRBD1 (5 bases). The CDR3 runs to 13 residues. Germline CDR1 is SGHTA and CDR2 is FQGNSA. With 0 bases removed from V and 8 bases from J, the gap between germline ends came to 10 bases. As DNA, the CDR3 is TGTGCCAGCAGCTTAGCCGGGGGGGAAGGCTACACCTTC. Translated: CASSLAGGEGYTF.

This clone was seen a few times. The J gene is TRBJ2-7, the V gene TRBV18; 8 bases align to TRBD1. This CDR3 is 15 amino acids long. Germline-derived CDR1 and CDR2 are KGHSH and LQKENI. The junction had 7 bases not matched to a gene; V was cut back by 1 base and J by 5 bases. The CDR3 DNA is TGTGCCAGCTCACCACGCGCCAGGGGGCCCCACGAGCAGTACTTC. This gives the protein CASSPRARGPHEQYF.

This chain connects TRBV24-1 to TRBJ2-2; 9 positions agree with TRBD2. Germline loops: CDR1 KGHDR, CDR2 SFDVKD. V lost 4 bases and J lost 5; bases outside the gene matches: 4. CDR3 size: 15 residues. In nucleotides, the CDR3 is TGTGCCACCAGTGAAGGACTAGCGCCAACCGGGGAGCTGTTTTTT. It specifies CATSEGLAPTGELFF.

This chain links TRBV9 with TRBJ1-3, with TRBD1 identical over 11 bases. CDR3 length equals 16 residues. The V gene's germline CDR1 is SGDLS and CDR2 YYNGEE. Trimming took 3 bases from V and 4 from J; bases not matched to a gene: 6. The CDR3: CASSAPGTGGGNTIYF. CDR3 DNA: TGTGCCAGCAGCGCCCCTGGGACAGGGGGAGGAAACACCATATATTTT.

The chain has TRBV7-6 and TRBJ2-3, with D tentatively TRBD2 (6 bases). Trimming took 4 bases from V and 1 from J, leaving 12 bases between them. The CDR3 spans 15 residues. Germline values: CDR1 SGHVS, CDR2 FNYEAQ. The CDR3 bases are TGTGCCAGCAGCTCCCCGGGACTTGGCACAGATACGCAGTATTTT. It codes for CASSSPGLGTDTQYF.

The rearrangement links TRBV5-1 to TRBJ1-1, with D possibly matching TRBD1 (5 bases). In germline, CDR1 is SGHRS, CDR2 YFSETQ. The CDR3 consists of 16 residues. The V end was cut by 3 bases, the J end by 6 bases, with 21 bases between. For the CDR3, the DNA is TGCGCCAGCAGCTCTCCCACAGGCCGATCCGTCGCTGAAGCTTTCTTT. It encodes CASSSPTGRSVAEAFF.

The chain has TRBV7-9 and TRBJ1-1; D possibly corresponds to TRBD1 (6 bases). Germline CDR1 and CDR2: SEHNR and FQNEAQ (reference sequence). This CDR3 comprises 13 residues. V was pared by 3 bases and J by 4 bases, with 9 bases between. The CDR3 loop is CASSFARGTEAFF. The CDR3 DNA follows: TGTGCCAGCAGCTTTGCCAGGGGCACTGAAGCTTTCTTT. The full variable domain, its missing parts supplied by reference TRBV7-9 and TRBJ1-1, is DTGVSQNPRHKITKRGQNVTFRCDPISEHNRLYWYRQTLGQGPEFLTYFQNEAQLEKSRLLSDRFSAERPKGSFSTLEIQRTEQGDSAMYLCASSFARGTEAFFGQGTRLTVV.

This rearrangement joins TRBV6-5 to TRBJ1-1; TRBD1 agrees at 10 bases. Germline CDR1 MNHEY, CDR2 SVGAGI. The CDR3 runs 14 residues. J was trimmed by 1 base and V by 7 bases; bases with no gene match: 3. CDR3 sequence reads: CASTTGGRNTEAFF. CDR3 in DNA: TGTGCCAGCACGACAGGGGGCAGGAACACTGAAGCTTTCTTT.

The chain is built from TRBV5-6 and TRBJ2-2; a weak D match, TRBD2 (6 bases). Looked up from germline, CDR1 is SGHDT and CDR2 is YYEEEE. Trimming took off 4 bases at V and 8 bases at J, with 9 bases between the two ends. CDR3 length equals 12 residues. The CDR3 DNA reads TGTGCCAGCAGCGGGAGGCTAGGGGAGCTGTTTTTT. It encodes CASSGRLGELFF.

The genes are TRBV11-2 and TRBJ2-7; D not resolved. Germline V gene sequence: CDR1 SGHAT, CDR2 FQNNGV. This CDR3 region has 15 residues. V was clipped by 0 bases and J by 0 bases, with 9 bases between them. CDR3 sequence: CASSLDGQFSYEQYF. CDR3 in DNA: TGTGCCAGCAGCTTAGATGGGCAGTTCTCCTACGAGCAGTACTTC.

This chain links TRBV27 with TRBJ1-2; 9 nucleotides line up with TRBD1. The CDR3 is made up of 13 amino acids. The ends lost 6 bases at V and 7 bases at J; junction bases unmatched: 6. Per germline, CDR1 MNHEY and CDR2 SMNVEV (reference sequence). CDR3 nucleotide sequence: TGTGCCAGCAGCCTACAGGGGGCGTTTGGCTACACCTTC. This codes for CASSLQGAFGYTF.

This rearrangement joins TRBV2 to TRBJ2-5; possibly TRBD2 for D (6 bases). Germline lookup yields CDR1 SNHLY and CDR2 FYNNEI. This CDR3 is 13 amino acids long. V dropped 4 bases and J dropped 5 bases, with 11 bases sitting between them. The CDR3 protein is CASSVGGRETQYF. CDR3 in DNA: TGTGCCAGCAGTGTAGGAGGGCGGGAGACCCAGTACTTC.

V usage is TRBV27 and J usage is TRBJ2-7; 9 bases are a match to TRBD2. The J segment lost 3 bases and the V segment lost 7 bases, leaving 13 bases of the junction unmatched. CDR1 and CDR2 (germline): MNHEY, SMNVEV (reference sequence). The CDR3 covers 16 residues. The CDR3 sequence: CASKTPGIAGVYEQYF. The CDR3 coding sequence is TGTGCCAGCAAAACCCCGGGGATAGCGGGAGTCTACGAGCAGTACTTC.

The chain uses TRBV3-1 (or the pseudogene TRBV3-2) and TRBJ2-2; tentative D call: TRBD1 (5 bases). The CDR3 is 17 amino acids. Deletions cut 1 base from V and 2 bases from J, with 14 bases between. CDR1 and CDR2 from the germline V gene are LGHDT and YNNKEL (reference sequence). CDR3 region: CASSQVISRANTGELFF. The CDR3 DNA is TGTGCCAGCAGCCAAGTGATTAGCAGGGCTAACACCGGGGAGCTGTTTTTT.

This CDR3 reads CASSLWDLRDRNSPLHF. The DNA for the CDR3 is TGTGCCAGCAGTTTATGGGACCTCCGGGATAGAAATTCACCCCTCCACTTT. The V call is TRBV28, the J call TRBJ1-6; D call uncertain. The CDR3 sequence is 17 residues long. The V gene's germline CDR1 is MDHEN and CDR2 SYDVKM. Trimming cost V 0 bases and J 7 bases, with 16 bases left between them. The full variable domain, completed using reference TRBV28 and TRBJ1-6, is DVKVTQSSRYLVKRTGEKVFLECVQDMDHENMFWYRQDPGLGLRLIYFSYDVKMKEKGDIPEGYSVSREKKERFSLILESASTNQTSMYLCASSLWDLRDRNSPLHFGNGTRLTVT.

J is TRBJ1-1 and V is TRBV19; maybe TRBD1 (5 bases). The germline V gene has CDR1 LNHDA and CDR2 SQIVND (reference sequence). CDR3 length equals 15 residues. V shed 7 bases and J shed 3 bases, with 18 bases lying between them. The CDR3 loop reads CASTPVGLRDTEAFF. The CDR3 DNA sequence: TGTGCCAGTACTCCCGTGGGGCTCCGTGACACTGAAGCTTTCTTT.

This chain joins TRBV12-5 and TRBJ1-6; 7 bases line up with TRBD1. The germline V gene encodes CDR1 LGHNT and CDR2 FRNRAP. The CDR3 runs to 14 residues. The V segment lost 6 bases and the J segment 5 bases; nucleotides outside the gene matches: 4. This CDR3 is CASGAGQNNSPLHF. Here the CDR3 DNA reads TGTGCTAGTGGCGCGGGACAGAATAATTCACCCCTCCACTTT.

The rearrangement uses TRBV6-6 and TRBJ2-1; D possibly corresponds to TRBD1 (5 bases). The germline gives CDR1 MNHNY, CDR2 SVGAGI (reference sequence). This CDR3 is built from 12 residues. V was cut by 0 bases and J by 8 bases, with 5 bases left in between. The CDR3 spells CASSYSGHEQFF. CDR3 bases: TGTGCCAGCAGTTACTCGGGGCATGAGCAGTTCTTC.

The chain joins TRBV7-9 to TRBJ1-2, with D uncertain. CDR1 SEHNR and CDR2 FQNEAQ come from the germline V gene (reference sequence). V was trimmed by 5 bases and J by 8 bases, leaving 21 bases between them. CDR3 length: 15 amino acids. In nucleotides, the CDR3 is TGTGCCAGCAGCCCCGGGTCTCTGGTCCTTATCGGCTACACCTTC. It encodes CASSPGSLVLIGYTF.

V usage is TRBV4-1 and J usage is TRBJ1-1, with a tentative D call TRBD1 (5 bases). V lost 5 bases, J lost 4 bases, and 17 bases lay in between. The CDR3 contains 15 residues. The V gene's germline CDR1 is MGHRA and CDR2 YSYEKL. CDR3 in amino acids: CASSKSQGISTEAFF. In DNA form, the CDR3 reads TGCGCCAGCAGCAAAAGTCAGGGAATCAGCACTGAAGCTTTCTTT.